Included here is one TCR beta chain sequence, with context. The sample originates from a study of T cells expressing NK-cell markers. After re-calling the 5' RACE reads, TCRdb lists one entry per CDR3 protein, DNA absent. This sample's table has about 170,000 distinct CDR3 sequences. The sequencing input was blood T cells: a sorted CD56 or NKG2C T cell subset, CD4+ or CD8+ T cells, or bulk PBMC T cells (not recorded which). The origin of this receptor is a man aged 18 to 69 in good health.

This CDR3 reads CASSEGGPQTQYF. The chain joins TRBV9 to TRBJ2-5; TCRdb designates TRBD1, a call that cannot be tested without DNA. Germline loops: CDR1 SGDLS, CDR2 YYNGEE. The CDR3 covers 13 residues.